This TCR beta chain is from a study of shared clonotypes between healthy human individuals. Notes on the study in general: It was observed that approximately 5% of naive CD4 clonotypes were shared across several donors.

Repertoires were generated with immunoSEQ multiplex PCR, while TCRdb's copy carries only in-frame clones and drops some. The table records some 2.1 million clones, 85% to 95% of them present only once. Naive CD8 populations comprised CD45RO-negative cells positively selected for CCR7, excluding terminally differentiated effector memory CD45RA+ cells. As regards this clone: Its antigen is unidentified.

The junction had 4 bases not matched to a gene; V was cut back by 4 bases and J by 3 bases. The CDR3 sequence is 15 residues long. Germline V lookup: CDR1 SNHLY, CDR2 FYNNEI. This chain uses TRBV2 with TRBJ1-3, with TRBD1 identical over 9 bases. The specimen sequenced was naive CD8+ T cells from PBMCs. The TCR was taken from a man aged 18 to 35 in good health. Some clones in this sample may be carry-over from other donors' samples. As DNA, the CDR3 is TGTGCCAGCAGTGCCGTGGACAGGGGTGGAAACACCATATATTTT. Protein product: CASSAVDRGGNTIYF.